This T cell receptor beta chain derives from a study of blood T cell repertoires in COVID-19. On the study more broadly: The cDNA or gDNA used as material had been derived from T cells, B-cell-depleted T cells, or PBMCs.

Authors' methods: Amplification of reference gene primers provided the estimated nucleated cell counts. The protocol was immunoSEQ multiplex PCR, while the TCRdb copy is restricted to in-frame clones and leaves out a portion. The DNA was the basis for D and trimming; V, J and clone size are from that table. The repertoire holds some 140,000 clones, 80% to 85% seen once, with under 5.5% in the top ten. The CDR3 sequence is 13 residues long. Germline-derived CDR1 and CDR2 are GTSNPN and SVGIG (reference sequence). After removal of 4 bases from V and 2 bases from J, the junction contained 4 bases not matched to a gene.

Sequencing was carried out using PBMCs or T cells enriched from blood (not recorded which). This chain joins TRBV30 and TRBJ2-5, with 7 bases lining up with TRBD1. This TCR came from a middle-aged man with acute COVID-19. Here the CDR3 reads CAWNRGGQETQYF. The CDR3 DNA sequence: TGTGCCTGGAACAGGGGTGGGCAAGAGACCCAGTACTTC.